A single sample gave rise to the 10 T cell receptor beta chains below, sequenced in a study of blood T cell repertoires in COVID-19. Sequencing was performed with immunoSEQ multiplex PCR; in TCRdb, only in-frame clones are kept and a portion is missing. Here the sample spans 150,000 to 200,000 clones, over 75% being singletons. Sequenced material: PBMCs or T cells enriched from blood (not recorded which). The source is a woman under 30 who had recovered from COVID-19.

This chain uses TRBV7-6 with TRBJ2-7; a weak D match, TRBD2 (6 bases). Germline V lookup: CDR1 SGHVS, CDR2 FNYEAQ. The V gene lost 5 bases and the J gene lost 3 bases, with 20 bases spanning the gap. This CDR3 is built from 16 residues. CDR3 in amino acids: CASSRGNRGALYEQYF. The CDR3 DNA follows: TGTGCCAGCAGCCGCGGGAATAGAGGCGCCCTCTACGAGCAGTACTTC.

The chain carries TRBV7-6 and TRBJ1-5, with 9 nucleotides matching TRBD1. CDR3 length: 17 residues. After removal of 1 base from V and 4 bases from J, the junction contained 8 bases not matched to a gene. CDR1 is SGHVS and CDR2 is FNYEAQ in the germline V gene. In DNA form, the CDR3 reads TGTGCCAGCAGCTTAGAGCCCTGGGACAGGGCAAATCAGCCCCAGCATTTT. As protein: CASSLEPWDRANQPQHF.

This chain uses TRBV27 with TRBJ2-7; 7 nucleotides match TRBD1. The CDR3 has 13 amino acids. Germline V lookup: CDR1 MNHEY, CDR2 SMNVEV (reference sequence). Unmatched junction bases numbered 9, after V lost 7 bases and J lost 6 bases. The CDR3 protein is CASTRTGLAEQYF. The CDR3 DNA sequence: TGTGCCAGCACACGGACAGGCCTCGCCGAGCAGTACTTC.

The chain carries TRBV7-2 and TRBJ2-1; a weak D match, TRBD2 (5 bases). Trimming removed 4 bases at V and 0 bases at J, with 10 bases between. Germline CDR1 is SGHTA and CDR2 is FQGNSA. This CDR3 comprises 15 residues. The CDR3 sequence is CASSSGLSSYNEQFF. The CDR3 nucleotides are TGTGCCAGCAGCTCGGGGTTAAGCTCCTACAATGAGCAGTTCTTC.

The chain uses TRBV12-5 and TRBJ1-2, with D possibly TRBD1 on 5 matching bases. Germline loops: CDR1 LGHNT, CDR2 FRNRAP. The CDR3 has 15 amino acids. Between the trimmed V and J ends, which lost 6 bases and 4 bases, there was a span of 18 bases. The CDR3 protein is CASGHLRGEGYGYTF. The CDR3 region has the DNA TGTGCTAGTGGCCACCTTCGGGGGGAAGGCTATGGCTACACCTTC.

The CDR3: CASSHVTGPLSGNTIYF. In nucleotides, the CDR3 is TGTGCCAGCAGCCACGTGACAGGGCCGCTCTCTGGAAACACCATATATTTT. The genes are TRBV3-1 (or the pseudogene TRBV3-2) and TRBJ1-3; 7 bases line up with TRBD1. Germline lookup yields CDR1 LGHDT and CDR2 YNNKEL (reference sequence). This CDR3 has 17 amino acids. With V trimmed by 3 bases and J by 0 bases, 8 bases remained unmatched.

This chain links TRBV12-3 or TRBV12-4 with TRBJ1-1; 8 bases fit TRBD1. V was pared by 6 bases and J by 4 bases, with 4 bases of the junction left unmatched. This CDR3 comprises 13 residues. CDR3 sequence: CASSADRVTEAFF. The CDR3 region has the DNA TGTGCCAGCAGCGCGGACAGGGTCACTGAAGCTTTCTTT.

V is TRBV4-2 and J is TRBJ2-5, with TRBD2 identical over 14 bases. The V gene's germline CDR1 is LGHNA and CDR2 YNFKEQ. The V segment lost 6 bases and the J segment 5 bases; nucleotides outside the gene matches: 17. The CDR3 is made up of 19 amino acids. As DNA, the CDR3 is TGTGCCAGCAGTGTCGCGCGGACTAGCGGGAGGAGGGGCCAGGAGACCCAGTACTTC. As protein: CASSVARTSGRRGQETQYF.

The chain uses TRBV4-2 and TRBJ2-7; TRBD2 agrees at 7 bases. CDR3 length: 17 residues. Germline-derived CDR1 and CDR2 are LGHNA and YNFKEQ. V lost 0 bases to trimming and J lost 5 bases; unmatched junction nucleotides: 13. The CDR3 region has the DNA TGTGCCAGCAGCCAAGACGGGTTGGTGGGAGGGCCCGACGAGCAGTACTTC. Amino acid sequence: CASSQDGLVGGPDEQYF.

The chain is built from TRBV30 and TRBJ2-5, with D tentatively TRBD2 (5 bases). Germline V CDR1 and CDR2: GTSNPN, SVGIG (reference sequence). The CDR3 length is 10 residues. Deletions cut 4 bases from V and 5 bases from J, with 5 bases between. The CDR3, as DNA: TGTGCCTGGACGGGGGAGACCCAGTACTTC. Its protein is CAWTGETQYF.